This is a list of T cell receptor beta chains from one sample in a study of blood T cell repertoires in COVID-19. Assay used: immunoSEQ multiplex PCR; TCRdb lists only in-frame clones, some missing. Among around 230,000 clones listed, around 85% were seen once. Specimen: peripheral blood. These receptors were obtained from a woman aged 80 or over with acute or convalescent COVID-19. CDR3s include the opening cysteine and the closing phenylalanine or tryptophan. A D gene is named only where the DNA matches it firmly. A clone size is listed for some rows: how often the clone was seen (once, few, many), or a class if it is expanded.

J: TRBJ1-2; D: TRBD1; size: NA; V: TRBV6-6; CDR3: CASSYPGTGDLGYTF; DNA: TGTGCCAGCAGTTATCCCGGGACAGGGGATCTTGGCTACACCTTC
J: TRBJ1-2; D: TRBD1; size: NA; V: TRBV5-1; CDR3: CASSLGTGFYGYTF; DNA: TGCGCCAGCAGCTTGGGGACAGGGTTTTATGGCTACACCTTC
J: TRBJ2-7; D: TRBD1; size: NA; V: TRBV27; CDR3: CASNKKAGTAVYEQYF; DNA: TGTGCCAGCAATAAAAAAGCCGGGACAGCGGTCTACGAGCAGTACTTC
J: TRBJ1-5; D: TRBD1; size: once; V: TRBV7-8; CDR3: CASTLGQGNNQPQHF; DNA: TGTGCCAGCACTTTAGGACAGGGGAACAATCAGCCCCAGCATTTT
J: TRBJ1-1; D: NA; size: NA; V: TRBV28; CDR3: CASSLLGRENTEAFF; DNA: TGTGCCAGCAGTTTATTGGGCCGGGAGAACACTGAAGCTTTCTTT
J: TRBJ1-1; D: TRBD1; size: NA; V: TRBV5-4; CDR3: CASSVRQGADTEAFF; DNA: TGTGCCAGCAGCGTCCGACAGGGGGCTGATACTGAAGCTTTCTTT
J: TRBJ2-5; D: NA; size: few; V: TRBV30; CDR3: CAWSIGQETQYF; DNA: TGTGCCTGGAGTATCGGGCAAGAGACCCAGTACTTC
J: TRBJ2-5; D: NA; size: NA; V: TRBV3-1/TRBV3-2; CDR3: CASSPLGAWETQYF; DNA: TGTGCCAGCAGCCCTCTGGGCGCTTGGGAGACCCAGTACTTC
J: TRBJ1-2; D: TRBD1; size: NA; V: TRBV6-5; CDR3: CASRRGTGVRYGYTF; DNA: TGTGCCAGCAGACGCGGGACAGGGGTTCGCTATGGCTACACCTTC
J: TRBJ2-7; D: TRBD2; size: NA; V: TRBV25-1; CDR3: CASSRTSGVSYEQYF; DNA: TGTGCCAGCAGTCGGACTAGCGGGGTTTCCTACGAGCAGTACTTC